Following are 5 T cell receptor beta chains from one sample sequenced in a study of T cell responses to AZD1222 COVID-19 vaccine. TCRdb keeps only in-frame clones here, not all; method: immunoSEQ multiplex PCR. In the table there are under 75,000 clones, less than 90% of which are singletons. Here the sequenced sample was peripheral blood, taken on day 0 of AZD1222 vaccination. The receptors were gathered from an adult in good health.

Only a few counts were recorded for this clone. The chain recombines TRBV2 with TRBJ2-1, with D unresolved. This CDR3 is built from 11 residues. The V end lost 7 bases, the J end lost 9 bases, and 10 bases lay between the germline ends. The germline V gene has CDR1 SNHLY and CDR2 FYNNEI. The CDR3 sequence is CASTPASEQFF. CDR3 DNA: TGTGCCAGCACCCCAGCGAGTGAGCAGTTCTTC.

The V call is TRBV19, the J call TRBJ1-1; 9 bases are a match to TRBD1. Germline V gene lookup returns CDR1 LNHDA and CDR2 SQIVND (reference sequence). The CDR3 sequence is 13 residues long. V gave up 9 bases and J gave up 1 base; unmatched junction bases: 3. The CDR3 coding sequence is TGTGCCAGCAGGGACAGGGCGAACACTGAAGCTTTCTTT. Its translation: CASRDRANTEAFF. Drawing the rest from reference TRBV19 and TRBJ1-1, the complete variable domain is DGGITQSPKYLFRKEGQNVTLSCEQNLNHDAMYWYRQDPGQGLRLIYYSQIVNDFQKGDIAEGYSVSREKKESFPLTVTSAQKNPTAFYLCASRDRANTEAFFGQGTRLTVV.

V usage is TRBV27 and J usage is TRBJ2-1; TRBD2 aligns across 14 bases. The CDR3 covers 15 residues. The V gene's germline CDR1 is MNHEY and CDR2 SMNVEV (reference sequence). J lost 9 bases, V lost 2 bases, and 3 bases had no gene match. The CDR3 is CASSLRLAGGGEQFF. As DNA, the CDR3 is TGTGCCAGCAGTTTACGACTAGCGGGAGGGGGTGAGCAGTTCTTC.

The chain links TRBV7-2 to TRBJ1-1; no clear D gene. The V end was cut by 1 base, the J end by 4 bases, with 7 bases between. Germline loops: CDR1 SGHTA, CDR2 FQGNSA. The CDR3 covers 13 residues. CDR3 loop: CASSLEGSTEAFF. The CDR3 bases are TGTGCCAGCAGCTTAGAGGGCAGCACTGAAGCTTTCTTT. The entire variable domain, with the rest obtained from reference TRBV7-2 and TRBJ1-1, is as follows: GAGVSQSPSNKVTEKGKDVELRCDPISGHTALYWYRQSLGQGLEFLIYFQGNSAPDKSGLPSDRFSAERTGGSVSTLTIQRTQQEDSAVYLCASSLEGSTEAFFGQGTRLTVV.

This chain links TRBV4-2 with TRBJ2-1, with D possibly called TRBD1 or TRBD2 (5 bases each). The CDR3 length is 16 residues. Deletions cut 0 bases from V and 4 bases from J, with 13 bases between. From germline, CDR1 is LGHNA and CDR2 YNFKEQ. In nucleotides, the CDR3 is TGTGCCAGCAGCCAAGAGGGGACGGGACCGTACAATGAGCAGTTCTTC. It specifies CASSQEGTGPYNEQFF.